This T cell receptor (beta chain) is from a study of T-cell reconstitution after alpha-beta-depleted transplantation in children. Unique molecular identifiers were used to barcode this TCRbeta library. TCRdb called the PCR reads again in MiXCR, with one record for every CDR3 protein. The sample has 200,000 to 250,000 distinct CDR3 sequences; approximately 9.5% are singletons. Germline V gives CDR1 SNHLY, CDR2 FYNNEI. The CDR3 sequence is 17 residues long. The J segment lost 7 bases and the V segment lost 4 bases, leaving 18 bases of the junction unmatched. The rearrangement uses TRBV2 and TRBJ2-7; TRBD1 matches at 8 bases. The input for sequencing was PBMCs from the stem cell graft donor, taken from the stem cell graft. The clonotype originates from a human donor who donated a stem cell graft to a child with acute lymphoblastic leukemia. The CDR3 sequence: CASSVGQGALLLWEQYF. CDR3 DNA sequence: TGTGCCAGCAGTGTGGGGCAGGGGGCCCTCCTTTTGTGGGAGCAGTACTTC. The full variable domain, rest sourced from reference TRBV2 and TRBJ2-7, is EPEVTQTPSHQVTQMGQEVILRCVPISNHLYFYWYRQILGQKVEFLVSFYNNEISEKSEIFDDQFSVERPDGSNFTLKIRSTKLEDSAMYFCASSVGQGALLLWEQYFGPGTRLTVT.